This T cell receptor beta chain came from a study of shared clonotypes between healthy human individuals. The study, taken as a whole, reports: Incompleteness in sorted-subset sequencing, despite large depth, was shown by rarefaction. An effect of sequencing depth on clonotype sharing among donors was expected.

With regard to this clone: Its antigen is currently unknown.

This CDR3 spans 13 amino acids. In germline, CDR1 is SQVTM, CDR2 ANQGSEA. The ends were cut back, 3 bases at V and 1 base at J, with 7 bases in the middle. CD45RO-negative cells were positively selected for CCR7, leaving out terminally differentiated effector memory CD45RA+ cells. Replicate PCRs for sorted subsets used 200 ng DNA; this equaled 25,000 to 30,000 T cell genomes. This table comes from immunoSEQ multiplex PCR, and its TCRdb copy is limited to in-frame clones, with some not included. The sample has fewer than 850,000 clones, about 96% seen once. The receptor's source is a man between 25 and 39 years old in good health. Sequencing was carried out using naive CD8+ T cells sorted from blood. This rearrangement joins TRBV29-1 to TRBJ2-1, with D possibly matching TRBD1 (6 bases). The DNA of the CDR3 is TGCAGCGTTGACCAGGGGTCCTACAATGAGCAGTTCTTC. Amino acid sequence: CSVDQGSYNEQFF.